These T cell receptor beta chains were read from a single sample in a study of long-term antiretroviral therapy in people with HIV. Profiled with immunoSEQ multiplex PCR; TCRdb holds only in-frame clones, not every one. This sample has about 35,000 clones, with about 70% found just once. Source: unsorted PBMCs, taken 3 years after starting antiretroviral therapy. These receptors came from a man in his fifties with HIV. CDR3s include the opening cysteine and the closing phenylalanine or tryptophan. D genes are given only for firm matches. Clone sizes are given selectively: once, few, many, or a class where the clone is expanded.

CDR3nt: TGTGCCAGCAGCCCCGTACAGGGGCGGAAACTGTTTTTT; CDR3aa: CASSPVQGRKLFF; d_gene: TRBD1; len: 13; abundance: few; v_gene: TRBV9; j_gene: TRBJ1-4
CDR3nt: TGTGCCAGTAGTAGGGGACAGGACTCCTACGAGCAGTACTTC; CDR3aa: CASSRGQDSYEQYF; d_gene: TRBD1; len: 14; abundance: .; v_gene: TRBV19; j_gene: TRBJ2-7
CDR3nt: TGTGCCAGCAGTTACTCAGGGTTGGGGTCCTACGAGCAGTACTTC; CDR3aa: CASSYSGLGSYEQYF; d_gene: .; len: 15; abundance: medium-sized; v_gene: TRBV6-5; j_gene: TRBJ2-7
CDR3nt: TGTGCCAGCAGCTTAGATGGGACTGTCTACACCTTC; CDR3aa: CASSLDGTVYTF; d_gene: .; len: 12; abundance: .; v_gene: TRBV7-9; j_gene: TRBJ1-2
CDR3nt: TGTGCCAGCAGTTTCTACAATGAGCAGTTCTTC; CDR3aa: CASSFYNEQFF; d_gene: .; len: 11; abundance: .; v_gene: TRBV27; j_gene: TRBJ2-1
CDR3nt: TGTGCCAGCTTGGGCGAAAACACCGGGGAGCTGTTTTTT; CDR3aa: CASLGENTGELFF; d_gene: .; len: 13; abundance: .; v_gene: TRBV7-9; j_gene: TRBJ2-2
CDR3nt: TGTGCCAGCAGCCCTGCCCCGGGGGCTTCTAATGAAAAACTGTTTTTT; CDR3aa: CASSPAPGASNEKLFF; d_gene: .; len: 16; abundance: few; v_gene: TRBV5-4; j_gene: TRBJ1-4
CDR3nt: TGTGCCAGCAGTTTAAACAGGAATGGGGCCAACGTCCTGACTTTC; CDR3aa: CASSLNRNGANVLTF; d_gene: .; len: 15; abundance: .; v_gene: TRBV28; j_gene: TRBJ2-6
CDR3nt: TGTGCCAGCAGTCCCCTCCTGGGTAGGGAGACCCAGTACTTC; CDR3aa: CASSPLLGRETQYF; d_gene: .; len: 14; abundance: .; v_gene: TRBV28; j_gene: TRBJ2-5
CDR3nt: TGCAGTGCAACCCTGGGGGGAGAGCAGTACTTC; CDR3aa: CSATLGGEQYF; d_gene: .; len: 11; abundance: .; v_gene: TRBV20-1; j_gene: TRBJ2-7
CDR3nt: TGCAGCGCAACACAGGGGGCGGGCTATGGCTACACCTTC; CDR3aa: CSATQGAGYGYTF; d_gene: TRBD1; len: 13; abundance: .; v_gene: TRBV29-1; j_gene: TRBJ1-2
CDR3nt: TGTGCCAGCAGCCCACAGGTCAACTCCTACAATGAGCAGTTCTTC; CDR3aa: CASSPQVNSYNEQFF; d_gene: .; len: 15; abundance: .; v_gene: TRBV5-5; j_gene: TRBJ2-1
CDR3nt: TGCGCCAGCAGCCAAGAAGGGCAGGGGGTTGGAGATACGCAGTATTTT; CDR3aa: CASSQEGQGVGDTQYF; d_gene: TRBD1; len: 16; abundance: .; v_gene: TRBV4-3; j_gene: TRBJ2-3
CDR3nt: TGCGCCAGCAGCCAAAGGGGTGGTGGCACCGGGGAGCTGTTTTTT; CDR3aa: CASSQRGGGTGELFF; d_gene: .; len: 15; abundance: .; v_gene: TRBV4-3; j_gene: TRBJ2-2
CDR3nt: TGTGCCAGCAGCCCCACGACTGCGTATCGGGGCAATCAGCCCCAGCATTTT; CDR3aa: CASSPTTAYRGNQPQHF; d_gene: .; len: 17; abundance: .; v_gene: TRBV7-6; j_gene: TRBJ1-5
CDR3nt: TGTGCCAGCAGCCCCCAGAGCGGGAGCACAGATACGCAGTATTTT; CDR3aa: CASSPQSGSTDTQYF; d_gene: .; len: 15; abundance: .; v_gene: TRBV7-2; j_gene: TRBJ2-3
CDR3nt: TGTGCCAGTACCGATTATTCAGGGGGTTATTCACCCCTCCACTTT; CDR3aa: CASTDYSGGYSPLHF; d_gene: TRBD1; len: 15; abundance: few; v_gene: TRBV19; j_gene: TRBJ1-6
CDR3nt: TGTGCCAGCAGCTTAGAGGGGACAGGGGGCAGAAAGACCCAGTACTTC; CDR3aa: CASSLEGTGGRKTQYF; d_gene: TRBD1; len: 16; abundance: .; v_gene: TRBV7-2; j_gene: TRBJ2-5
CDR3nt: TGTGCCAGCCTAGCGGGAGTCTCCTACGAGCAGTACTTC; CDR3aa: CASLAGVSYEQYF; d_gene: TRBD2; len: 13; abundance: .; v_gene: TRBV7-8; j_gene: TRBJ2-7
CDR3nt: TGTGCCAGTAGTATAGTACAGGGCCACCAGCCCCAGCATTTT; CDR3aa: CASSIVQGHQPQHF; d_gene: .; len: 14; abundance: once; v_gene: TRBV19; j_gene: TRBJ1-5
CDR3nt: TGTGCCAGCAGCACAGGTAGTAACACTGAAGCTTTCTTT; CDR3aa: CASSTGSNTEAFF; d_gene: .; len: 13; abundance: .; v_gene: TRBV7-6; j_gene: TRBJ1-1
CDR3nt: TGTGCCAGCAGCGTAGCCGGGACTAACTCCTACGAGCAGTACTTC; CDR3aa: CASSVAGTNSYEQYF; d_gene: TRBD2; len: 15; abundance: .; v_gene: TRBV9; j_gene: TRBJ2-7
CDR3nt: TGTGCCACCAGCAGCAGGGGGTTGCGAGAGACCCAGTACTTC; CDR3aa: CATSSRGLRETQYF; d_gene: TRBD1; len: 14; abundance: .; v_gene: TRBV15; j_gene: TRBJ2-5
CDR3nt: TGTGCCAGCACGGCTGGATACAATGAGCAGTTCTTC; CDR3aa: CASTAGYNEQFF; d_gene: .; len: 12; abundance: .; v_gene: TRBV25-1; j_gene: TRBJ2-1
CDR3nt: TGTGCCAGCAGCCCTTGGGGCGAGTGGGGCAATCAGCCCCAGCATTTT; CDR3aa: CASSPWGEWGNQPQHF; d_gene: .; len: 16; abundance: once; v_gene: TRBV28; j_gene: TRBJ1-5
CDR3nt: TGCGCCAGCAGCTCCCTGGGACTAGCGGCGAGCTCCTACAATGAGCAGTTCTTC; CDR3aa: CASSSLGLAASSYNEQFF; d_gene: TRBD2; len: 18; abundance: .; v_gene: TRBV5-1; j_gene: TRBJ2-1
CDR3nt: TGTGCCAGCAGTCCCTCGAAAACTAGCGGTTACCAAGAGACCCAGTACTTC; CDR3aa: CASSPSKTSGYQETQYF; d_gene: TRBD2; len: 17; abundance: .; v_gene: TRBV28; j_gene: TRBJ2-5
CDR3nt: TGTGCCAGCGGTGGGTGGGGTAGGACTGAAGCTTTCTTT; CDR3aa: CASGGWGRTEAFF; d_gene: .; len: 13; abundance: .; v_gene: TRBV28; j_gene: TRBJ1-1
CDR3nt: TGTGCCAGCAGTTCCGCAGGGACAGGGGTGGGCCACGAGCAGTACTTC; CDR3aa: CASSSAGTGVGHEQYF; d_gene: TRBD1; len: 16; abundance: few; v_gene: TRBV28; j_gene: TRBJ2-7
CDR3nt: TGTGCCAGCAGCTTCTCTAGCGGCCGCACAGATACGCAGTATTTT; CDR3aa: CASSFSSGRTDTQYF; d_gene: TRBD2; len: 15; abundance: .; v_gene: TRBV11-2; j_gene: TRBJ2-3
CDR3nt: TGTGCCAGTACATCGTCCTCGAACACTGAAGCTTTCTTT; CDR3aa: CASTSSSNTEAFF; d_gene: .; len: 13; abundance: .; v_gene: TRBV19; j_gene: TRBJ1-1